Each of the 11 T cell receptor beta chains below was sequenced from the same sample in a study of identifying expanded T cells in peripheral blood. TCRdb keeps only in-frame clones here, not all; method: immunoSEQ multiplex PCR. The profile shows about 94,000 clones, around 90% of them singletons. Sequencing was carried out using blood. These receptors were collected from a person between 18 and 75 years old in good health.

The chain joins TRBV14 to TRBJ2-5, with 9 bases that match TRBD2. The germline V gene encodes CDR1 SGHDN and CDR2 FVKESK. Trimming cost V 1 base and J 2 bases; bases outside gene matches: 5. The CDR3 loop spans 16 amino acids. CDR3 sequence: CASSQGGAGGQETQYF. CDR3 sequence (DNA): TGTGCCAGCAGCCAAGGTGGAGCGGGGGGTCAAGAGACCCAGTACTTC.

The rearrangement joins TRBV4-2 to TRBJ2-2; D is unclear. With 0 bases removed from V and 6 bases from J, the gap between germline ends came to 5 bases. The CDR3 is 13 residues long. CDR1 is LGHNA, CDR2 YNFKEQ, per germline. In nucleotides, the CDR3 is TGTGCCAGCAGCCAAGATGGGTCCGGGGAGCTGTTTTTT. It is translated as CASSQDGSGELFF.

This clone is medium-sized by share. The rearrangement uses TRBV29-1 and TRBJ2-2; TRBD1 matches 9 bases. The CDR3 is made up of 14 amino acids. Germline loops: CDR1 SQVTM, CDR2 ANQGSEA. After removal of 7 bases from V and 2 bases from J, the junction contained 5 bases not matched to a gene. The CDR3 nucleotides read TGCAGCGCCCAGGGACAGGGTAACACCGGGGAGCTGTTTTTT. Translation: CSAQGQGNTGELFF.

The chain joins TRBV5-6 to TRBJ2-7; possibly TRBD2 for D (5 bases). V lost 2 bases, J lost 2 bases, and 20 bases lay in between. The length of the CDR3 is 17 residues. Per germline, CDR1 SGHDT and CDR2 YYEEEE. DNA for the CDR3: TGTGCCAGCAGCTTCGTCTTGAAGGGAGTGACCCCCTACGAGCAGTACTTC. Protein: CASSFVLKGVTPYEQYF.

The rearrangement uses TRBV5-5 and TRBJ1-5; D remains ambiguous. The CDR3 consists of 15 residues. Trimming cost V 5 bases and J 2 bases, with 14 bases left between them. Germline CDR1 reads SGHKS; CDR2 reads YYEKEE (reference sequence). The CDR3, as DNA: TGTGCCAGCAGTTACGACCCATTGGGCAATCAGCCCCAGCATTTT. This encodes CASSYDPLGNQPQHF.

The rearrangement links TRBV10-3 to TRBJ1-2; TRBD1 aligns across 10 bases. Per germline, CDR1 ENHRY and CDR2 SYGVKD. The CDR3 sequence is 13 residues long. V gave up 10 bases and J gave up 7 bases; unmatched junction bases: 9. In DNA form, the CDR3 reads TGTGCCACCGCGTCGGGACAGGGGTTTGGCTACACCTTC. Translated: CATASGQGFGYTF.

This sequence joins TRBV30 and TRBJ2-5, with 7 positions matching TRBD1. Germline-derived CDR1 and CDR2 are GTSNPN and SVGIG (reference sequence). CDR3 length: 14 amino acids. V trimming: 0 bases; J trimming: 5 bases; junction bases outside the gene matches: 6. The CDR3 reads CAWSVLGGGETQYF. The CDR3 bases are TGTGCCTGGAGTGTCCTAGGGGGCGGTGAGACCCAGTACTTC. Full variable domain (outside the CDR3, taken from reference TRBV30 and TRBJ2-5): SQTIHQWPATLVQPVGSPLSLECTVEGTSNPNLYWYRQAAGRGLQLLFYSVGIGQISSEVPQNLSASRPQDRQFILSSKKLLLSDSGFYLCAWSVLGGGETQYFGPGTRLLVL.

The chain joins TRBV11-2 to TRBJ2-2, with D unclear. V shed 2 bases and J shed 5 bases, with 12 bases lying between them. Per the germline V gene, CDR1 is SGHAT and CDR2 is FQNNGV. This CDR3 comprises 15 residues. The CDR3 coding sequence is TGTGCCAGCAGCTTAAATTTGGGCCCAACCGGGGAGCTGTTTTTT. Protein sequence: CASSLNLGPTGELFF. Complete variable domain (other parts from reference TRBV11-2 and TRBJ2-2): EAGVAQSPRYKIIEKRQSVAFWCNPISGHATLYWYQQILGQGPKLLIQFQNNGVVDDSQLPKDRFSAERLKGVDSTLKIQPAKLEDSAVYLCASSLNLGPTGELFFGEGSRLTVL.

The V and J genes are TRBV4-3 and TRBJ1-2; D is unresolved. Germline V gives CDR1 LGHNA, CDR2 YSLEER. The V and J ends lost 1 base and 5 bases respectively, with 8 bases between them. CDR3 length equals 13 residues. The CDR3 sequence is CASSQVSEYGYTF. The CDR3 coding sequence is TGCGCCAGCAGCCAAGTCTCTGAATATGGCTACACCTTC.

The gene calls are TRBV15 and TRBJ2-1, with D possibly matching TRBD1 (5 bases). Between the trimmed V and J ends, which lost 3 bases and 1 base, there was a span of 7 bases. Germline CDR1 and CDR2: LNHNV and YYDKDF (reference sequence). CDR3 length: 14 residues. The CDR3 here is CATSSAGSYNEQFF. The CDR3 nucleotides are TGTGCCACCAGCAGTGCAGGGTCCTACAATGAGCAGTTCTTC.

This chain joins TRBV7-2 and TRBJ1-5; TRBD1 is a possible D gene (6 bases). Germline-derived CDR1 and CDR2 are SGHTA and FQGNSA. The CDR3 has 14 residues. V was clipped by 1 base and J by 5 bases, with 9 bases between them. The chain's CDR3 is CASSLGNRDQPQHF. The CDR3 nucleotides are TGTGCCAGCAGCTTAGGAAACAGGGATCAGCCCCAGCATTTT. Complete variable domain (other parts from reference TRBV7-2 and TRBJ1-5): GAGVSQSPSNKVTEKGKDVELRCDPISGHTALYWYRQSLGQGLEFLIYFQGNSAPDKSGLPSDRFSAERTGGSVSTLTIQRTQQEDSAVYLCASSLGNRDQPQHFGDGTRLSIL.